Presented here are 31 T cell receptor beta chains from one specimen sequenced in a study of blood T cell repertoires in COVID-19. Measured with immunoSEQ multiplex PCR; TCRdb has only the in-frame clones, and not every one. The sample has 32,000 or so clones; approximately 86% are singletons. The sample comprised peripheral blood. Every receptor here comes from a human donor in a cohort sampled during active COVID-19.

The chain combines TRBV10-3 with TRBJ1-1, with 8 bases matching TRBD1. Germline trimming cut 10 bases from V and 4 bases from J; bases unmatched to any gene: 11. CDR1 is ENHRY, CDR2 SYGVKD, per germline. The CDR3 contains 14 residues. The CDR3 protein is CATGQGDLSTEAFF. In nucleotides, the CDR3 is TGTGCCACCGGACAGGGAGATCTAAGCACTGAAGCTTTCTTT.

The CDR3 region has the DNA TGCGCCAGCAGCCAGGGTCTCGGGGAGCTGTTTTTT. Amino acid sequence: CASSQGLGELFF. This sequence joins TRBV10-2 and TRBJ2-2; tentatively, D is TRBD1 (5 bases). Germline V gene sequence: CDR1 WSHSY, CDR2 SAAADI. The CDR3 has 12 amino acids. V was cut by 6 bases and J by 7 bases, with 9 bases left in between.

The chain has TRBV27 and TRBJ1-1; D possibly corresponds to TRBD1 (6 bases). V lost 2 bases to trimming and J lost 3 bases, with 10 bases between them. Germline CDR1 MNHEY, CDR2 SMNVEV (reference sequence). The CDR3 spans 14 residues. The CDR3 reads CASSLMDSYTEAFF. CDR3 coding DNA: TGTGCCAGCAGTTTAATGGACAGCTACACTGAAGCTTTCTTT.

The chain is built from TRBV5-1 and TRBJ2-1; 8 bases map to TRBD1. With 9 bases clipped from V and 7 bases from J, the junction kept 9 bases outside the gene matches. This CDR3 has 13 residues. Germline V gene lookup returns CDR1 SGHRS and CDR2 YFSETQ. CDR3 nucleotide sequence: TGCGCCACCCAGCCCACAGGGGGTAATGAGCAGTTCTTC. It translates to CATQPTGGNEQFF.

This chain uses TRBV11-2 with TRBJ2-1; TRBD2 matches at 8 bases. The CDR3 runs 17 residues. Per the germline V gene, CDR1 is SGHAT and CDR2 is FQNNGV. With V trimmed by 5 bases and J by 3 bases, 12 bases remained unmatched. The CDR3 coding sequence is TGTGCCAGCAGCCGTAGGTGGGCGGGAGGAAGCTACAATGAGCAGTTCTTC. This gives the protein CASSRRWAGGSYNEQFF.

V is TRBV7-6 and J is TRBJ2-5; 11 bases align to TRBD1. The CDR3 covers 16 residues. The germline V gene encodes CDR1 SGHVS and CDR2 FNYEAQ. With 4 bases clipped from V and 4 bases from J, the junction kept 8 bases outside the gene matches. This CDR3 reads CASSSPGTGGGETQYF. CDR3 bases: TGTGCCAGCAGCTCCCCCGGGACAGGGGGAGGAGAGACCCAGTACTTC.

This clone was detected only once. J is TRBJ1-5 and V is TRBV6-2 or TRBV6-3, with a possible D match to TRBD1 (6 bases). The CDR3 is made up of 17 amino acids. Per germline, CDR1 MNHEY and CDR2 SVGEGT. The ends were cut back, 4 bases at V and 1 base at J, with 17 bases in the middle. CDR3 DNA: TGTGCCAGCAGTTGGGGGCGACAGGCGGCGAGCAATCAGCCCCAGCATTTT. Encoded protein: CASSWGRQAASNQPQHF.

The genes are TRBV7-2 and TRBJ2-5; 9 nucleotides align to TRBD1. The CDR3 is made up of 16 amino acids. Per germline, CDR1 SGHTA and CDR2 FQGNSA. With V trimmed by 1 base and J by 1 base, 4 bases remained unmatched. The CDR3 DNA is TGTGCCAGCAGCTTAGGACAGGGGGGGCTCCAAGAGACCCAGTACTTC. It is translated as CASSLGQGGLQETQYF.

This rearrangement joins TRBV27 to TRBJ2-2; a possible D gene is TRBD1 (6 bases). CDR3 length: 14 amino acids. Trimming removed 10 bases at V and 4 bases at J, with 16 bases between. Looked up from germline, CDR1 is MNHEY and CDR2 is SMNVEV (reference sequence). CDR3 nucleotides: TGTGCCACCACACAGGGACCGGGCACCGGGGAGCTGTTTTTT. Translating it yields CATTQGPGTGELFF.

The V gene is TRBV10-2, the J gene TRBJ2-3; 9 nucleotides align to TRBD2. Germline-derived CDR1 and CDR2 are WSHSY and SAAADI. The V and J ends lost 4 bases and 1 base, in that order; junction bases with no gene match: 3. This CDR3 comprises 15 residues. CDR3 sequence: CASSGLAARTDTQYF. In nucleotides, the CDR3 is TGCGCCAGCAGTGGACTAGCGGCCCGCACAGATACGCAGTATTTT.

The CDR3 protein is CASSLGGQLNQPQHF. The CDR3 DNA sequence: TGTGCCAGCAGCTTAGGTGGACAGCTCAATCAGCCCCAGCATTTT. The chain carries TRBV7-6 and TRBJ1-5; weak D call: TRBD1 (6 bases). The V gene lost 1 base and the J gene lost 3 bases, with 10 bases spanning the gap. The CDR3 is 15 residues long. Looked up from germline, CDR1 is SGHVS and CDR2 is FNYEAQ.

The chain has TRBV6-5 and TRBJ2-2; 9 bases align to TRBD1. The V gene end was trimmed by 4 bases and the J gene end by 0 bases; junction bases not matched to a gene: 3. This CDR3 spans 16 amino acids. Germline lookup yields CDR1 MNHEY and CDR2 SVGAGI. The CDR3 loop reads CASSLGTGTNTGELFF. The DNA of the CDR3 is TGTGCCAGCAGTTTAGGGACAGGGACGAACACCGGGGAGCTGTTTTTT.

CDR3 sequence reads: CASSIDVFSPSRGNVLTF. The CDR3 bases are TGTGCCAGTAGTATAGATGTATTCTCCCCCTCCAGGGGCAACGTCCTGACTTTC. This sequence joins TRBV19 and TRBJ2-6, with a weak D call TRBD1 (6 bases). CDR1 is LNHDA and CDR2 is SQIVND in the germline V gene (reference sequence). The CDR3 is 18 amino acids. V was trimmed by 0 bases and J by 9 bases, leaving 21 bases between them.

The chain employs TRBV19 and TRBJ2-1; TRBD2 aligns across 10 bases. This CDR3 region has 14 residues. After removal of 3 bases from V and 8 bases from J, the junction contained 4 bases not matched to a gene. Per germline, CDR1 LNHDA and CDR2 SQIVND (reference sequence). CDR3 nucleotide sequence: TGTGCCAGTAGTATGGGACTAGCGATGGATGAGCAGTTCTTC. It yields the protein CASSMGLAMDEQFF.

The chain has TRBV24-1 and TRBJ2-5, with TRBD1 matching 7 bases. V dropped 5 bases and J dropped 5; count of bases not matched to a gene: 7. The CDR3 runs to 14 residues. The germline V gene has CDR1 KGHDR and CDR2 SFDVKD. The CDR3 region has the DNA TGTGCCACCAGTGGACAGGGCAAGGTGGAGACCCAGTACTTC. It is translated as CATSGQGKVETQYF.

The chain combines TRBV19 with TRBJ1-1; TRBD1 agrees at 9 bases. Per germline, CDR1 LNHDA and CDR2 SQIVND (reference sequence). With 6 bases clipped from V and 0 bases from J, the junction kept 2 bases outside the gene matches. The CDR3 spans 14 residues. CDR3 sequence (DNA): TGTGCCAGTAGCCGGACAGGGGTGAACACTGAAGCTTTCTTT. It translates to CASSRTGVNTEAFF.

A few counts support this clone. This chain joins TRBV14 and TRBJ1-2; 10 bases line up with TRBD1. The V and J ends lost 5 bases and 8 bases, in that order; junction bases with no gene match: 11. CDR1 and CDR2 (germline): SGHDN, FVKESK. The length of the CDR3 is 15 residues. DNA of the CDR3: TGTGCCAGCAGCAGACGACAGGGGGCCCTTTGGGGCTACACCTTC. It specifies CASSRRQGALWGYTF. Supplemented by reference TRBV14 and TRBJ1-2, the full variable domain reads EAGVTQFPSHSVIEKGQTVTLRCDPISGHDNLYWYRRVMGKEIKFLLHFVKESKQDESGMPNNRFLAERTGGTYSTLKVQPAELEDSGVYFCASSRRQGALWGYTFGSGTRLTVV.

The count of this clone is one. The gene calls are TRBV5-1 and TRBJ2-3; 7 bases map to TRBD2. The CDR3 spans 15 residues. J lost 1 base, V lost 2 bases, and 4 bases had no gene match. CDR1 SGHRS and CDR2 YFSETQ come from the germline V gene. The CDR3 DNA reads TGCGCCAGCAGCTTAAGCGGGGCCCGCACAGATACGCAGTATTTT. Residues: CASSLSGARTDTQYF. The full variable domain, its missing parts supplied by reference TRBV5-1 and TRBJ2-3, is KAGVTQTPRYLIKTRGQQVTLSCSPISGHRSVSWYQQTPGQGLQFLFEYFSETQRNKGNFPGRFSGRQFSNSRSEMNVSTLELGDSALYLCASSLSGARTDTQYFGPGTRLTVL.

CDR3 in amino acids: CASSAGGWTDTQYF. DNA of the CDR3: TGTGCCAGCAGTGCAGGGGGTTGGACAGATACGCAGTATTTT. This rearrangement joins TRBV27 to TRBJ2-3; 7 nucleotides match TRBD1. J gave up 3 bases and V 5 bases, and 5 bases lay outside the gene matches. The CDR3 spans 14 residues. Germline loops: CDR1 MNHEY, CDR2 SMNVEV (reference sequence).

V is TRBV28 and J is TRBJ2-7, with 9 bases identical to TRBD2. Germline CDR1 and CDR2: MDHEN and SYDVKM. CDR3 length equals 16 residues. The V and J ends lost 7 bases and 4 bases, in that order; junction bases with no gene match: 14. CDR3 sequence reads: CASNGAGGGRGYEQYF. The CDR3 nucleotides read TGTGCCAGCAACGGCGCGGGTGGCGGGAGGGGTTACGAGCAGTACTTC.

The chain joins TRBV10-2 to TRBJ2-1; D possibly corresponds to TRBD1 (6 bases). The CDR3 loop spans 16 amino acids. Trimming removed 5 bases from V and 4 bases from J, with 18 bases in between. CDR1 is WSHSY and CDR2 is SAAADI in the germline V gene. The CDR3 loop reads CASSLPGTPIYNEQFF. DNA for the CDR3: TGCGCCAGCAGTTTACCCGGGACACCGATTTACAATGAGCAGTTCTTC.

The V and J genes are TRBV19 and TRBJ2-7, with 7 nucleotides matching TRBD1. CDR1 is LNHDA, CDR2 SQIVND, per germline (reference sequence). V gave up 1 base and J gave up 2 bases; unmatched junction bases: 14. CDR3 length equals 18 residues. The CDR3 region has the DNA TGTGCCAGTAGTATAGTTAGGACAGGCCTAATTTTAGCCTACGAGCAGTACTTC. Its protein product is CASSIVRTGLILAYEQYF.

The CDR3 DNA reads as TGCGCCAGCAGCCAAGAGGCAGGAATGGGACAGCCAACCTACGAGCAGTACTTC. Translation gives CASSQEAGMGQPTYEQYF. V gene TRBV4-3 combines with J gene TRBJ2-7, with TRBD1 matching over 7 bases. Germline CDR1 is LGHNA and CDR2 is YSLEER. The CDR3 loop spans 18 amino acids. The ends lost 0 bases at V and 2 bases at J; junction bases unmatched: 13.

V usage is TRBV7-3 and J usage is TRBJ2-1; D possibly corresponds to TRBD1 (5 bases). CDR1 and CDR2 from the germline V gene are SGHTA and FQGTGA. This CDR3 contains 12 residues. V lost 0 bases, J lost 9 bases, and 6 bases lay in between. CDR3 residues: CASSLTTGEQFF. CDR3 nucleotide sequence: TGTGCCAGCAGCTTAACAACAGGTGAGCAGTTCTTC.

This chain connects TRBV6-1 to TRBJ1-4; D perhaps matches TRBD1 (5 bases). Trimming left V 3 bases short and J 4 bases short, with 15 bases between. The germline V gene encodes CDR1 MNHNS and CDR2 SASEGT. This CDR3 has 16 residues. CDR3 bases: TGTGCCAGCAGTGACCGGGCAGGGAAAGATAATGAAAAACTGTTTTTT. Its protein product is CASSDRAGKDNEKLFF.

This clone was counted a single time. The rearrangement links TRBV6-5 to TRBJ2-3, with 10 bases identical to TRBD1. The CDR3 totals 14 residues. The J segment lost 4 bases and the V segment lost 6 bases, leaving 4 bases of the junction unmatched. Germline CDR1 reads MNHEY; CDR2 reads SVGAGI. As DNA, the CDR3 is TGTGCCAGCAGGGACAGGGGGGTAGCAGATACGCAGTATTTT. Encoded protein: CASRDRGVADTQYF.

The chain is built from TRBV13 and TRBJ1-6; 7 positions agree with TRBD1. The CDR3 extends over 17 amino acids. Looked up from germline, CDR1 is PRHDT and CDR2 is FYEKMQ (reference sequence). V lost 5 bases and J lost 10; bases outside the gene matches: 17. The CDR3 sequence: CASSRASTGKGQSPLHF. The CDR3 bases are TGTGCCAGCAGCCGCGCATCGACAGGGAAGGGGCAATCACCCCTCCACTTT.

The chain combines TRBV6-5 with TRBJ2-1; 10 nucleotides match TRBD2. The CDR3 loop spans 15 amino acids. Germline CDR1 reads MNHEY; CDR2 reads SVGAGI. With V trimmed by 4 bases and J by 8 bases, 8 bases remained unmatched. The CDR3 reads CASSSPGLAKDEQFF. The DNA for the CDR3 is TGTGCCAGCAGTTCACCGGGACTAGCGAAGGATGAGCAGTTCTTC.

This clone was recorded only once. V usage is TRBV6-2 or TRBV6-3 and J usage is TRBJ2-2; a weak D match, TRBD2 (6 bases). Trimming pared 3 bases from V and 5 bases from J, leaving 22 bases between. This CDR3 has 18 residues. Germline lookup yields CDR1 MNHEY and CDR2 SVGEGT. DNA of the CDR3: TGTGCCAGCAGTTATTCCTCGGGCGGGGTTTTTTTGACCGGGGAGCTGTTTTTT. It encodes CASSYSSGGVFLTGELFF.

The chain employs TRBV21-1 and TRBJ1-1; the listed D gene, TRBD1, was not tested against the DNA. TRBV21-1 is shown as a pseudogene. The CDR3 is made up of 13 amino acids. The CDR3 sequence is CASSKFMNTEAFF. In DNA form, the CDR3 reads TGTGCCAGCAGCAAATTCATGAACACTGAAGCTTTCTTT.

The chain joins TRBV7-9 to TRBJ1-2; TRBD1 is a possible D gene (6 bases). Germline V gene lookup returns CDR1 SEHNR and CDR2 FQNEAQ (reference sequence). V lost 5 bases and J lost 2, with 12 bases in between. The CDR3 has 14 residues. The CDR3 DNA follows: TGTGCCAGCAGCCTAGGACAGATAAACTATGGCTACACCTTC. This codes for CASSLGQINYGYTF. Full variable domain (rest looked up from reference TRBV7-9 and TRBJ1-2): DTGVSQNPRHKITKRGQNVTFRCDPISEHNRLYWYRQTLGQGPEFLTYFQNEAQLEKSRLLSDRFSAERPKGSFSTLEIQRTEQGDSAMYLCASSLGQINYGYTFGSGTRLTVV.